This entry lists 29 T cell receptor beta chains sequenced from one sample in a study of cytomegalovirus exposure and HLA in healthy donors. PCR amplification relied on 60 Vbeta primers (plus 13 Jbeta primers). Libraries were prepared by immunoSEQ multiplex PCR; TCRdb keeps only in-frame clonotypes and omits some of them. Of 100,000 to 150,000 clones listed, around four fifths are singletons. Material for sequencing was PBMCs. The receptor set was obtained from a woman aged 45-65 years in good health and CMV-seropositive.

The chain carries TRBV30 and TRBJ1-6; no firm D call. CDR3 length equals 12 residues. The V gene's germline CDR1 is GTSNPN and CDR2 SVGIG (reference sequence). Trimming took 7 bases from V and 7 from J, leaving 11 bases between them. The CDR3 coding sequence is TGTGCCTTACAGACGGGGAATTCACCCCTCCACTTT. This sequence encodes CALQTGNSPLHF.

In regard to this clone: One end of the junction does not line up with germline, which may come from a read error. The rearrangement uses TRBV6-5 and TRBJ2-7; D is possibly TRBD2 (5 bases). CDR3 size: 12 residues. Germline V gene lookup returns CDR1 MNHEY and CDR2 SVGAGI. The CDR3 nucleotides read TGTGCCACCGGGTCAGGTGACTACGAGCGGTACTTC. This encodes CATGSGDYERYF.

This chain uses TRBV7-2 with TRBJ2-5; D is possibly TRBD2 (5 bases). Deletions cut 3 bases from V and 1 base from J, with 15 bases between. Germline values: CDR1 SGHTA, CDR2 FQGNSA. CDR3 length: 16 amino acids. CDR3: CASSLSPAGGQETQYF. CDR3 DNA sequence: TGTGCCAGCAGCTTGTCACCGGCGGGCGGCCAAGAGACCCAGTACTTC.

The rearrangement uses TRBV7-9 and TRBJ2-5, with D possibly being TRBD2 (7 bases). Judging by the DNA end, TRBJ2-7 fits better; the J call may be wrong. This CDR3 is built from 13 residues. Germline V gives CDR1 SEHNR, CDR2 FQNEAQ (reference sequence). CDR3 in DNA: TGTGCCAGCAGCTTAGTGGCGGGGGCCGAGCAGTACTTC. Its translation is CASSLVAGAEQYF.

In this sample, this clone turned up once. The chain is built from TRBV7-9 and TRBJ1-1; 11 bases align to TRBD1. CDR1 is SEHNR, CDR2 FQNEAQ, per germline (reference sequence). The CDR3 sequence is 15 residues long. Germline trimming cut 3 bases from V and 4 bases from J; bases unmatched to any gene: 4. The CDR3 protein is CASSFTGTGGTEAFF. CDR3 nucleotides: TGTGCCAGCAGCTTCACCGGGACAGGGGGCACTGAAGCTTTCTTT.

The V gene is TRBV7-2, the J gene TRBJ1-2; 7 positions agree with TRBD1. CDR3 length equals 14 residues. The germline CDR1 and CDR2 sequences are SGHTA and FQGNSA. V gave up 5 bases and J gave up 4 bases; unmatched junction bases: 7. CDR3 sequence: CASSPWGQTYGYTF. The DNA of the CDR3 is TGTGCCAGCAGCCCGTGGGGACAGACCTATGGCTACACCTTC.

The DNA for the CDR3 is TGTGCCAGCAGCCATCGTACGGGGACAGATACGCAGTATTTT. Its translation: CASSHRTGTDTQYF. J is TRBJ2-3 and V is TRBV11-2, with D possibly matching TRBD2 (5 bases). This CDR3 is 14 amino acids long. Germline V gene data show CDR1 as SGHAT and CDR2 as FQNNGV. Trimming left V 5 bases short and J 3 bases short, with 12 bases between.

The chain has TRBV7-3 and TRBJ2-1; TRBD2 aligns across 9 bases. This CDR3 has 15 residues. CDR1 is SGHTA, CDR2 FQGTGA, per germline. V trimming: 5 bases; J trimming: 10 bases; junction bases outside the gene matches: 12. The CDR3 loop is CASSPRGLLAGEQFF. Written as DNA, the CDR3 is TGTGCCAGCAGCCCCAGAGGTCTCCTAGCGGGGGAGCAGTTCTTC.

The chain combines TRBV4-3 with TRBJ2-5; D is uncertain. This CDR3 is 13 amino acids long. Germline assignment: CDR1 LGHNA and CDR2 YSLEER. Trimming took 4 bases from V and 2 from J, leaving 8 bases between them. CDR3 sequence: CASSPRGQETQYF. In DNA, the CDR3 is TGCGCCAGCAGCCCCCGCGGTCAAGAGACCCAGTACTTC.

This chain uses TRBV27 with TRBJ2-3; 7 bases are a match to TRBD2. This CDR3 comprises 19 residues. V gave up 5 bases and J gave up 0 bases; unmatched junction bases: 17. Germline V CDR1 and CDR2: MNHEY, SMNVEV (reference sequence). The CDR3 coding sequence is TGTGCCAGCAGTCCCTGGACTAGGAGGGTCCTCTCTAGCACAGATACGCAGTATTTT. It translates to CASSPWTRRVLSSTDTQYF.

The rearrangement joins TRBV7-2 to TRBJ1-2, with unresolved D. The CDR3 is 13 residues long. V gave up 2 bases and J gave up 6 bases, with 10 bases separating them. Germline V lookup: CDR1 SGHTA, CDR2 FQGNSA. As DNA, the CDR3 is TGTGCCAGCAGCTTAAGTCGGGAGAATGGCTACACCTTC. Amino acid sequence: CASSLSRENGYTF.

This rearrangement joins TRBV28 to TRBJ2-2; TRBD2 might be the D (6 bases). This CDR3 has 14 amino acids. Trimming removed 7 bases at V and 6 bases at J, with 15 bases between. Germline V gene lookup returns CDR1 MDHEN and CDR2 SYDVKM. In DNA form, the CDR3 reads TGTGCCAGCATCACCGGGAGCGCGGCCGGGGAGCTGTTTTTT. Translated, it gives CASITGSAAGELFF.

The DNA for the CDR3 is TGTGCCAGCAGCTCAGGCCTCTATGGCTACACCTTC. As protein: CASSSGLYGYTF. This rearrangement joins TRBV7-2 to TRBJ1-2; D is unresolved. The V end lost 4 bases, the J end lost 4 bases, and 7 bases lay between the germline ends. The CDR3 totals 12 residues. CDR1 and CDR2 (germline): SGHTA, FQGNSA.

V is TRBV13 and J is TRBJ1-1; maybe TRBD1 (5 bases). Between the trimmed V and J ends, which lost 5 bases and 2 bases, there was a span of 9 bases. The CDR3 has 13 amino acids. Germline assignment: CDR1 PRHDT and CDR2 FYEKMQ (reference sequence). The DNA of the CDR3 is TGTGCCAGCAGCCCACAGGTTAACACTGAAGCTTTCTTT. Amino acids: CASSPQVNTEAFF. The whole variable domain, filled in from reference TRBV13 and TRBJ1-1, reads AAGVIQSPRHLIKEKRETATLKCYPIPRHDTVYWYQQGPGQDPQFLISFYEKMQSDKGSIPDRFSAQQFSDYHSELNMSSLELGDSALYFCASSPQVNTEAFFGQGTRLTVV.

The rearrangement uses TRBV2 and TRBJ2-5, with a tentative D call TRBD2 (5 bases). This CDR3 is 14 amino acids long. The germline V gene encodes CDR1 SNHLY and CDR2 FYNNEI. Trimming removed 4 bases from V and 5 bases from J, with 14 bases in between. In DNA form, the CDR3 reads TGTGCCAGCAGTGGTCTAGCCAGGCGGGAGACCCAGTACTTC. This encodes CASSGLARRETQYF.

This clone was seen only a few times. This chain uses TRBV6-1 with TRBJ1-1; D gene ambiguous. V lost 4 bases to trimming and J lost 3 bases, with 9 bases between them. The length of the CDR3 is 13 residues. Looked up from germline, CDR1 is MNHNS and CDR2 is SASEGT. CDR3 DNA: TGTGCCAGCAGTGCCCACATTCACACTGAAGCTTTCTTT. This codes for CASSAHIHTEAFF.

The DNA of the CDR3 is TGCAGCGTTGAAGAACGGTGGAGCTTCGGGACTAACGAGCAGTACTTC. This codes for CSVEERWSFGTNEQYF. The chain combines TRBV29-1 with TRBJ2-7; the match to TRBD2 covers 7 bases. Germline CDR1 is SQVTM and CDR2 is ANQGSEA. J was trimmed by 5 bases and V by 0 bases; bases with no gene match: 13. The CDR3 totals 16 residues.

This chain connects TRBV5-1 to TRBJ2-1; D not certain. Germline CDR1 reads SGHRS; CDR2 reads YFSETQ. The length of the CDR3 is 14 residues. Trimming left V 3 bases short and J 5 bases short, with 12 bases between. CDR3: CASSSGFTDNEQFF. The CDR3 DNA follows: TGCGCCAGCAGCTCCGGGTTTACCGACAATGAGCAGTTCTTC.

V gene TRBV30 combines with J gene TRBJ2-1, with 9 bases identical to TRBD2. CDR3 size: 14 residues. V shed 4 bases and J 10 bases; nucleotides not matched to a gene: 11. Looked up from germline, CDR1 is GTSNPN and CDR2 is SVGIG (reference sequence). CDR3 amino acids: CAWNTAGGPGEQFF. DNA for the CDR3: TGTGCCTGGAACACGGCGGGAGGGCCTGGAGAGCAGTTCTTC.

This chain links TRBV2 with TRBJ2-2; a weak D match, TRBD1 (7 bases). This CDR3 comprises 15 residues. In germline, CDR1 is SNHLY, CDR2 FYNNEI. Trimming cost V 8 bases and J 7 bases, with 20 bases left between them. CDR3 nucleotides: TGTGCCAGCCTAGGATCAGGGGGGTGGAACGGGGAGCTGTTTTTT. This gives the protein CASLGSGGWNGELFF.

The rearrangement uses TRBV28 and TRBJ2-7, with D uncertain. Deletions cut 6 bases from V and 6 bases from J, with 9 bases between. The CDR3 loop spans 11 amino acids. Germline V gene sequence: CDR1 MDHEN, CDR2 SYDVKM. CDR3 DNA: TGTGCCAGCAGCTTCCGCGTCGAGCAGTACTTC. This translates into CASSFRVEQYF.

Comments on this clone: At one boundary the junction diverges from the germline segment, which might be a read error. The chain links TRBV7-9 to TRBJ2-5, with D perhaps matching TRBD1 (6 bases). The CDR3 has 15 amino acids. Per the germline V gene, CDR1 is SEHNR and CDR2 is FQNEAQ (reference sequence). This chain's CDR3 is CSSSPSPSGEETQYF. Here the CDR3 DNA reads TGTTCCAGCAGCCCCAGCCCCTCAGGGGAAGAGACCCAGTACTTC.

The chain recombines TRBV4-1 with TRBJ1-1, with D maybe TRBD1 (6 bases). Looked up from germline, CDR1 is MGHRA and CDR2 is YSYEKL. The CDR3 totals 17 residues. Trimming shortened V by 4 bases and J by 0 bases, and 18 bases separated the two germline ends. The CDR3 bases are TGCGCCAGCAGCCGGACACAGGGCTCCGGGGTGAACACTGAAGCTTTCTTT. This sequence encodes CASSRTQGSGVNTEAFF.

This clone was detected once. This specimen includes other DNA sequences encoding the same CDR3. The chain employs TRBV6-1 and TRBJ2-5; 9 bases are a match to TRBD2. The germline gives CDR1 MNHNS, CDR2 SASEGT. After removal of 8 bases from V and 2 bases from J, the junction contained 3 bases not matched to a gene. The CDR3 totals 13 residues. Here the CDR3 reads CASERGEQETQYF. For the CDR3, the DNA is TGTGCCAGCGAGCGGGGGGAGCAAGAGACCCAGTACTTC.

This clone came up a few times. The chain couples TRBV19 to TRBJ2-1; tentative D call: TRBD1 (6 bases). The CDR3 loop spans 17 amino acids. V lost 4 bases and J 0 bases, leaving 16 bases between the germline ends. CDR1 is LNHDA and CDR2 is SQIVND in the germline V gene (reference sequence). CDR3 in amino acids: CASSTRQVEGSYNEQFF. The CDR3 DNA reads TGTGCCAGTAGTACCCGACAGGTCGAGGGCTCCTACAATGAGCAGTTCTTC.

J is TRBJ2-2 and V is TRBV5-1; the match to TRBD2 covers 11 bases. V trimming: 3 bases; J trimming: 7 bases; junction bases outside the gene matches: 5. The CDR3 is 15 residues long. Germline V gene data show CDR1 as SGHRS and CDR2 as YFSETQ. CDR3 loop: CASSSASGGHGELFF. The CDR3 DNA reads TGCGCCAGCAGCTCTGCTAGCGGGGGGCACGGGGAGCTGTTTTTT.

This clone has just a few counts. This CDR3 is also generated by other DNA sequences in the sample. The genes are TRBV11-3 and TRBJ2-3; 13 nucleotides match TRBD2. CDR3 size: 16 residues. V shed 5 bases and J 3 bases; nucleotides not matched to a gene: 5. From germline, CDR1 is SGHNT and CDR2 YENEEA. As DNA, the CDR3 is TGTGCCAGCAGCCCATCGACTAGCGGGGGGACAGATACGCAGTATTTT. It translates to CASSPSTSGGTDTQYF.

The chain carries TRBV5-1 and TRBJ2-1; 11 nucleotides align to TRBD2. Trimming at V came to 2 bases and at J to 3 bases, leaving 7 bases not matched to a gene. Germline V gene data show CDR1 as SGHRS and CDR2 as YFSETQ. This CDR3 region has 17 residues. The CDR3 DNA reads TGCGCCAGCAGCTTAGCTAGCGGGGGGCTAGACTACAATGAGCAGTTCTTC. Translation: CASSLASGGLDYNEQFF.

This clone was counted once. This chain uses TRBV6-6 with TRBJ1-5, with D possibly being TRBD1 (6 bases). Germline V gene lookup returns CDR1 MNHNY and CDR2 SVGAGI (reference sequence). This CDR3 contains 15 residues. Trimming removed 6 bases from V and 4 bases from J, with 16 bases in between. As DNA, the CDR3 is TGTGCCAGCAGCCCCAAGACAGGAAAAAATCAGCCCCAGCATTTT. Residues: CASSPKTGKNQPQHF.